This T cell receptor (beta chain) was obtained from a study of T cell responses to AZD1222 COVID-19 vaccine. Study-wide findings and caveats: Sampling that yielded the repertoires occurred only after the peak T cell response. Spike-specific TCR breadth and depth went up after people got two AZD1222 doses. Regions 160-218 and 743-854 dominated among vaccine-associated CD4 TCRs spanning spike.

The assay was immunoSEQ multiplex PCR, and TCRdb's table has in-frame clones only and misses some. The sample shows approximately 130,000 clones, roughly 87% of them seen only once. The germline V gene has CDR1 MNHEY and CDR2 SMNVEV (reference sequence). This CDR3 spans 14 amino acids. Trimming cost V 2 bases and J 8 bases; bases outside gene matches: 6. Turning to this clone: The antigen remains undetermined.

The chain recombines TRBV27 with TRBJ2-1; 7 bases map to TRBD2. The material sequenced was peripheral blood, taken 28 days after the second AZD1222 dose. This clonotype originated in an adult who received the AZD1222 COVID-19 vaccine. The CDR3 here is CASSLGGSWDEQFF. The CDR3 DNA sequence: TGTGCCAGCAGTTTAGGCGGGAGTTGGGATGAGCAGTTCTTC.